The 30 T cell receptor beta chains below all came from one sample that was sequenced in a study of a mutant IDH1 vaccine in newly diagnosed glioma. Sequencing used immunoSEQ multiplex PCR; TCRdb keeps in-frame clones, though not all of them. The sample has roughly 32,000 clones, approximately 82% seen once. For these TCRs, the target antigens are not known. Indicated time point: week 35, safety follow-up. One vaccine dose held 300 ug of mutant IDH1 20-mer peptide and came with topical imiquimod. The sequenced sample was PBMCs, obtained from a glioma patient whose treatment included an IDH1 peptide vaccine. These receptors all come from a young woman with glioma.

V usage is TRBV30 and J usage is TRBJ2-3; D remains unclear. Trimming took off 2 bases at V and 4 bases at J, with 4 bases between the two ends. The germline V gene encodes CDR1 GTSNPN and CDR2 SVGIG (reference sequence). This CDR3 is 11 amino acids long. In DNA, the CDR3 is TGTGCCTGGAGTTTGGCAGATACGCAGTATTTT. Its protein is CAWSLADTQYF.

The chain joins TRBV5-6 to TRBJ1-1; D may be TRBD1 (6 bases). Germline CDR1 SGHDT, CDR2 YYEEEE. The CDR3 has 15 residues. Trimming pared 4 bases from V and 6 bases from J, leaving 19 bases between. The CDR3 sequence is CASSLGGLWTPEAFF. Here the CDR3 DNA reads TGTGCCAGCAGCCTGGGGGGGCTTTGGACCCCTGAAGCTTTCTTT.

V usage is TRBV28 and J usage is TRBJ2-7; D may be TRBD1 (6 bases). From germline, CDR1 is MDHEN and CDR2 SYDVKM. Trimming took off 6 bases at V and 4 bases at J, with 19 bases between the two ends. The CDR3 extends over 15 amino acids. CDR3: CASSPDGQGKYEQYF. CDR3 DNA sequence: TGTGCCAGCAGCCCGGATGGGCAGGGGAAGTACGAGCAGTACTTC.

This rearrangement joins TRBV30 to TRBJ1-5; D call uncertain. V was clipped by 5 bases and J by 0 bases, with 5 bases between them. The CDR3 spans 12 residues. The germline V gene has CDR1 GTSNPN and CDR2 SVGIG (reference sequence). The CDR3 protein is CAWAHSNQPQHF. The CDR3 nucleotides read TGTGCCTGGGCACATAGCAATCAGCCCCAGCATTTT.

This clone was seen a few times. Written as DNA, the CDR3 is TGTGCCAGCAGCCGCCGACAGGAGGATTCACCCCTCCACTTT. It is translated as CASSRRQEDSPLHF. The chain links TRBV6-6 to TRBJ1-6; tentative D call: TRBD1 (6 bases). Germline assignment: CDR1 MNHNY and CDR2 SVGAGI (reference sequence). Between the trimmed V and J ends, which lost 6 bases and 8 bases, there was a span of 14 bases. The CDR3 extends over 14 amino acids.

The chain has TRBV4-3 and TRBJ2-2, with TRBD2 matching over 11 bases. This CDR3 is built from 16 residues. Germline lookup yields CDR1 LGHNA and CDR2 YSLEER. The V segment lost 4 bases and the J segment 6 bases; nucleotides outside the gene matches: 7. The CDR3 DNA follows: TGCGCCAGCAGCCGGCGGTTTAGCGGGAGGGCCGGGGAGCTGTTTTTT. Translating gives CASSRRFSGRAGELFF.

The chain links TRBV27 to TRBJ1-5; D is unresolved. The CDR3 loop spans 13 amino acids. Between the trimmed V and J ends, which lost 6 bases and 8 bases, there was a span of 14 bases. Germline CDR1 reads MNHEY; CDR2 reads SMNVEV (reference sequence). CDR3 bases: TGTGCCAGCAGCCCACAGTACCTAGAGCCCCAGCATTTT. Its protein product is CASSPQYLEPQHF.

The V and J genes are TRBV6-5 and TRBJ1-2; possible D gene TRBD1, 6 bases. The V end was cut by 7 bases, the J end by 3 bases, with 12 bases between. Germline V lookup: CDR1 MNHEY, CDR2 SVGAGI. The CDR3 spans 13 residues. The CDR3 spells CASKQTGYYGYTF. The CDR3 DNA is TGTGCCAGCAAGCAAACAGGGTACTATGGCTACACCTTC.

The rearrangement uses TRBV19 and TRBJ1-2; 12 nucleotides align to TRBD1. Per germline, CDR1 LNHDA and CDR2 SQIVND (reference sequence). The CDR3 is 14 amino acids. Unmatched junction bases numbered 4, after V lost 4 bases and J lost 7 bases. The CDR3 region is CASSRGQGAGGYTF. The CDR3 coding sequence is TGTGCCAGTAGTAGGGGACAGGGGGCTGGTGGCTACACCTTC.

The V and J genes are TRBV27 and TRBJ2-1; the D gene could be TRBD1 or TRBD2 (6 bases each). Trimming pared 5 bases from V and 3 bases from J, leaving 11 bases between. This CDR3 has 14 amino acids. The germline CDR1 and CDR2 sequences are MNHEY and SMNVEV (reference sequence). In DNA form, the CDR3 reads TGTGCCAGCAGTGCCGGGGGCCTCTACAATGAGCAGTTCTTC. Residues: CASSAGGLYNEQFF.

The J gene is TRBJ2-5, the V gene TRBV5-1, with 8 bases that match TRBD1. The V segment lost 3 bases and the J segment 5 bases; nucleotides outside the gene matches: 9. Germline CDR1 SGHRS, CDR2 YFSETQ. This CDR3 comprises 15 residues. Here the CDR3 reads CASSSGTGGEETQYF. DNA for the CDR3: TGCGCCAGCAGCTCCGGGACAGGTGGAGAGGAGACCCAGTACTTC.

CDR3 DNA sequence: TGTGCCAGCGGGGGCCTCTTAGATACGCAGTATTTT. Translating it yields CASGGLLDTQYF. This chain joins TRBV25-1 and TRBJ2-3; possibly TRBD1 for D (6 bases). Per germline, CDR1 MGHDK and CDR2 SYGVNS. Trimming removed 8 bases at V and 5 bases at J, with 11 bases between. This CDR3 is built from 12 residues.

This rearrangement joins TRBV4-2 to TRBJ2-3; 11 positions match TRBD2. Germline CDR1 LGHNA, CDR2 YNFKEQ. The CDR3 runs 18 residues. The ends lost 0 bases at V and 3 bases at J; junction bases unmatched: 8. The CDR3: CASSQDVFTSGSTDTQYF. The DNA for the CDR3 is TGTGCCAGCAGCCAAGATGTGTTCACTAGCGGGAGTACAGATACGCAGTATTTT.

This clone appeared a few times. The chain combines TRBV6-6 with TRBJ1-1; D not certain. Trimming pared 11 bases from V and 1 base from J, leaving 14 bases between. In germline, CDR1 is MNHNY, CDR2 SVGAGI (reference sequence). The CDR3 length is 13 residues. The CDR3 DNA is TGTGCCTCTCTGCGGGATCAGAACACTGAAGCTTTCTTT. This sequence encodes CASLRDQNTEAFF.

The CDR3 here is CASTTGTGVGTSSLDTQYF. In nucleotides, the CDR3 is TGTGCCAGCACTACCGGGACAGGGGTCGGGACTAGCTCCCTGGATACGCAGTATTTT. The J gene is TRBJ2-3, the V gene TRBV7-8; a possible D gene is TRBD1 (10 bases). V was cut by 7 bases and J by 6 bases, with 32 bases left in between. This CDR3 spans 19 amino acids. From germline, CDR1 is SGHVS and CDR2 FQNEAQ.

The chain is built from TRBV7-8 and TRBJ1-2; D uncertain. Germline lookup yields CDR1 SGHVS and CDR2 FQNEAQ. The CDR3 runs to 12 residues. Trimming took off 1 base at V and 4 bases at J, with 4 bases between the two ends. The CDR3 reads CASSLGSYGYTF. The DNA for the CDR3 is TGTGCCAGCAGCTTAGGGAGCTATGGCTACACCTTC.

This chain uses TRBV19 with TRBJ2-3; D ambiguous. V was shortened by 4 bases and J by 5 bases, with 13 bases between the two germline ends. Germline V gives CDR1 LNHDA, CDR2 SQIVND (reference sequence). This CDR3 contains 14 residues. The CDR3 nucleotides read TGTGCCAGTAGTACCCCCGTTAGGGAAGATACGCAGTATTTT. Its protein product is CASSTPVREDTQYF. Full variable domain (remainder filled in from reference TRBV19 and TRBJ2-3): DGGITQSPKYLFRKEGQNVTLSCEQNLNHDAMYWYRQDPGQGLRLIYYSQIVNDFQKGDIAEGYSVSREKKESFPLTVTSAQKNPTAFYLCASSTPVREDTQYFGPGTRLTVL.

The table lists this clone with a count of one. The gene calls are TRBV7-8 and TRBJ2-7, with D hard to call. CDR1 is SGHVS, CDR2 FQNEAQ, per germline. The CDR3 consists of 14 residues. V was clipped by 1 base and J by 0 bases, with 7 bases between them. The CDR3 sequence is CASSLGLNSYEQYF. For the CDR3, the DNA is TGTGCCAGCAGCTTAGGGTTAAACTCCTACGAGCAGTACTTC.

The chain uses TRBV5-1 and TRBJ2-3; 10 nucleotides align to TRBD2. CDR1 is SGHRS and CDR2 is YFSETQ in the germline V gene. The ends lost 4 bases at V and 3 bases at J; junction bases unmatched: 8. The CDR3 is 16 residues long. CDR3 residues: CASSDLSGGTTDTQYF. The CDR3 DNA follows: TGCGCCAGCAGCGACCTTAGCGGGGGGACGACAGATACGCAGTATTTT. The entire variable domain, with the rest obtained from reference TRBV5-1 and TRBJ2-3, is as follows: KAGVTQTPRYLIKTRGQQVTLSCSPISGHRSVSWYQQTPGQGLQFLFEYFSETQRNKGNFPGRFSGRQFSNSRSEMNVSTLELGDSALYLCASSDLSGGTTDTQYFGPGTRLTVL.

The rearrangement uses TRBV28 and TRBJ2-2; 7 bases line up with TRBD1. The CDR3 runs 17 residues. The V segment lost 6 bases and the J segment 3 bases; nucleotides outside the gene matches: 13. Germline values: CDR1 MDHEN, CDR2 SYDVKM. CDR3 loop: CASSIWGRGYYTGELFF. DNA for the CDR3: TGTGCCAGCAGCATTTGGGGCAGGGGGTATTACACCGGGGAGCTGTTTTTT.

The chain has TRBV7-9 and TRBJ1-1; D remains unclear. The V gene lost 5 bases and the J gene lost 6 bases, with 13 bases spanning the gap. CDR3 length: 13 residues. Germline assignment: CDR1 SEHNR and CDR2 FQNEAQ (reference sequence). Here the CDR3 DNA reads TGTGCCAGCAGCCCCCCGCTGGTCTCTGAAGCTTTCTTT. Amino acid sequence: CASSPPLVSEAFF.

This chain connects TRBV9 to TRBJ2-7; either TRBD1 or TRBD2 may fit D (5 bases each). CDR1 and CDR2 from the germline V gene are SGDLS and YYNGEE. The CDR3 spans 14 residues. V lost 0 bases to trimming and J lost 2 bases, with 9 bases between them. CDR3 residues: CASSVGDEPYEQYF. The CDR3, as DNA: TGTGCCAGCAGCGTAGGGGACGAACCCTACGAGCAGTACTTC.

The chain couples TRBV29-1 to TRBJ1-1; 9 bases match TRBD1. Trimming removed 3 bases from V and 1 base from J; junction bases left unmatched: 3. CDR1 and CDR2 from the germline V gene are SQVTM and ANQGSEA. This CDR3 is built from 14 residues. CDR3 nucleotides: TGCAGCGTTGAGGGGACAGGGTCGAACACTGAAGCTTTCTTT. Translation: CSVEGTGSNTEAFF.

This clone appeared once. This chain joins TRBV9 and TRBJ2-7; D possibly corresponds to TRBD2 (5 bases). Germline CDR1 reads SGDLS; CDR2 reads YYNGEE. The CDR3 length is 14 residues. Trimming pared 4 bases from V and 3 bases from J, leaving 14 bases between. The CDR3 sequence: CASSPRGSFYEQYF. CDR3 DNA: TGTGCCAGCAGCCCCAGAGGGAGTTTCTACGAGCAGTACTTC.

The sample holds one count of this clone. V gene TRBV5-1 combines with J gene TRBJ2-2; 9 bases align to TRBD1. After removal of 4 bases from V and 5 bases from J, the junction contained 6 bases not matched to a gene. This CDR3 has 15 amino acids. Per germline, CDR1 SGHRS and CDR2 YFSETQ. The DNA for the CDR3 is TGCGCCAGCAGCCCGGGGACAGGGTTGACCGGGGAGCTGTTTTTT. Amino acids: CASSPGTGLTGELFF.

V is TRBV11-3 and J is TRBJ1-1; TRBD1 is a possible D gene (5 bases). Germline V gene lookup returns CDR1 SGHNT and CDR2 YENEEA. CDR3 length: 13 amino acids. Trimming left V 5 bases short and J 7 bases short, with 14 bases between. The CDR3 nucleotides are TGTGCCAGCAGCCCTCGGGGGGGTTTTGAAGCTTTCTTT. Residues: CASSPRGGFEAFF.

The gene calls are TRBV7-2 and TRBJ2-7, with D tentatively TRBD1 or TRBD2 (6 bases each). From germline, CDR1 is SGHTA and CDR2 FQGNSA. The CDR3 is 16 amino acids. Trimming took 1 base from V and 0 from J, leaving 13 bases between them. The CDR3 DNA reads TGTGCCAGCAGCTTAGAGGGGGGTAGGAACTCCTACGAGCAGTACTTC. Protein: CASSLEGGRNSYEQYF.

This clone was detected only a few times. V usage is TRBV29-1 and J usage is TRBJ1-1; D call uncertain. Between the trimmed V and J ends, which lost 4 bases and 5 bases, there was a span of 14 bases. Germline V CDR1 and CDR2: SQVTM, ANQGSEA. There are 13 residues in the CDR3. CDR3 bases: TGCAGCGTTGTTGTTCCGGGTAGGACTGAAGCTTTCTTT. It is translated as CSVVVPGRTEAFF.

The chain employs TRBV5-1 and TRBJ1-5; D unresolved. The germline gives CDR1 SGHRS, CDR2 YFSETQ. The CDR3 has 15 residues. Trimming cost V 2 bases and J 0 bases, with 9 bases left between them. The CDR3 sequence: CASSFTPDSNQPQHF. The DNA for the CDR3 is TGCGCCAGCAGCTTTACCCCTGATAGCAATCAGCCCCAGCATTTT. Full variable domain (rest looked up from reference TRBV5-1 and TRBJ1-5): KAGVTQTPRYLIKTRGQQVTLSCSPISGHRSVSWYQQTPGQGLQFLFEYFSETQRNKGNFPGRFSGRQFSNSRSEMNVSTLELGDSALYLCASSFTPDSNQPQHFGDGTRLSIL.

The chain couples TRBV18 to TRBJ1-2; TRBD1 might be the D (6 bases). V dropped 5 bases and J dropped 1 base, with 17 bases sitting between them. The germline gives CDR1 KGHSH, CDR2 LQKENI. CDR3 size: 16 residues. CDR3 in amino acids: CASSAGTSFFNYGYTF. The CDR3 nucleotides are TGTGCCAGCTCAGCCGGGACATCCTTCTTTAACTATGGCTACACCTTC.